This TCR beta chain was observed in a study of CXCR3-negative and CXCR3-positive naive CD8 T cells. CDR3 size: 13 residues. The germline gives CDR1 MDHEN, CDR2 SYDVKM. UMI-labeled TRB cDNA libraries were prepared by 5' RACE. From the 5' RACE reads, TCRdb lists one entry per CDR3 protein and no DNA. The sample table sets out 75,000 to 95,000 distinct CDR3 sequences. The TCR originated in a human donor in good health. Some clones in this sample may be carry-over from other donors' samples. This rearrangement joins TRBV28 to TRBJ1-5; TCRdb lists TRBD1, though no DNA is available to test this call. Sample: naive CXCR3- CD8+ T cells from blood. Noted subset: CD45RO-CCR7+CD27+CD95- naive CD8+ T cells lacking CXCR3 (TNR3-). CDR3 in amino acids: CATSWGSGQPQHF.